This T cell receptor (beta chain) was obtained from a study of prognosis after radiotherapy for stage I lung cancer. Study-level background: More than ten patients had adenocarcinoma tumors, while squamous cell carcinoma tumors were found in roughly seven. Points from the study as a whole: It was in patients who developed distant metastases that Shannon entropy after stereotactic body radiation therapy was lower.

TCR beta CDR3 was amplified from genomic DNA by two-round multiplex PCR. The first round of PCR was done with primers that matched each TRBV and TRBJ gene. TCRdb re-derived calls from the multiplex PCR reads in MiXCR, one entry per CDR3 protein. Counted here are fewer than 25,000 distinct CDR3 sequences, about 42% occurring once; the ten biggest clones make up 25% to 40%. Note on this clonotype: The target antigen is unknown. It differs at one base from a far larger clone, so likely a read error.

This specimen consisted of PBMCs, obtained before or after stereotactic body radiation therapy (not recorded which). The sequence came from a donor over 45 with non-small cell lung cancer.

CDR3 nucleotides: TGTGCCAGCAGCTTAGTAGCGGGAGGGTCCGGGGAGCTGTTTTTT. This translates into CASSLVAGGSGELFF. The chain joins TRBV7-9 to TRBJ2-2, with 11 bases fitting TRBD2. V lost 1 base, J lost 6 bases, and 1 base stayed unmatched. In germline, CDR1 is SEHNR, CDR2 FQNEAQ (reference sequence). The CDR3 is 15 amino acids.